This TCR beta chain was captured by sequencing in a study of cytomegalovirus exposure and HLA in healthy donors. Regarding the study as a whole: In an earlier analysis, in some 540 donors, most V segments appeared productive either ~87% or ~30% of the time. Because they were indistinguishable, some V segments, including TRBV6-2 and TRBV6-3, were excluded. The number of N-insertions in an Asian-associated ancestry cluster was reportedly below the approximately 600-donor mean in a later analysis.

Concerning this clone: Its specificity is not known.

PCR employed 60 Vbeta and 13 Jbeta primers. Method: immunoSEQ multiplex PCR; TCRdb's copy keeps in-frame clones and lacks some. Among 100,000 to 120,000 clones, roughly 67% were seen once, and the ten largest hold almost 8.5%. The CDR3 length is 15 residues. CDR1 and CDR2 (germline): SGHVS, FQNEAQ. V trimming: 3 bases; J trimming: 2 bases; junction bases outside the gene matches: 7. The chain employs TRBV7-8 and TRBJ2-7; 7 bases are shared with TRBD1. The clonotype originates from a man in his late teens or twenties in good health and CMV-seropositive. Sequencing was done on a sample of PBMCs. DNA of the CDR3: TGTGCCAGCAGCTTCCACGCAGGGGGACCCTACGAGCAGTACGTC. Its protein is CASSFHAGGPYEQYV.